The sequence of this T cell receptor beta chain was determined in a study of PD-1 blockade in classical Hodgkin lymphoma. The overall study: Patients were dosed intravenously with nivolumab at 3 mg/kg every 2 weeks.

Trimming left V 8 bases short and J 1 base short, with 11 bases between. Germline CDR1 GTSNPN, CDR2 SVGIG (reference sequence). The CDR3 is 12 amino acids. The study, taken as a whole, reports: Lower baseline TCR diversity was reported for newly diagnosed patients than for healthy donors. Patients with a complete response exhibited baseline diversity comparable to newly diagnosed patients. Only CD4+ TCR diversity, not CD8+, had risen significantly by C4D1.

This clone occurred a few times. Its antigen is unidentified. Measured with immunoSEQ multiplex PCR; TCRdb has only the in-frame clones, and not every one. The data show under 80,000 clones, roughly 85% seen once. Sample time point: cycle 4 day 1 (C4D1), after five to seven weeks of nivolumab. Following autologous stem cell transplantation, relapse occurred in every patient, and exposure to brentuximab vedotin varied. The sequence came from a human donor with classical Hodgkin lymphoma. The rearrangement links TRBV30 to TRBJ1-1; the D gene is possibly TRBD1 (5 bases). Sequenced here: peripheral blood mononuclear cells (PBMCs), sampled before the fourth cycle of nivolumab. CDR3 in amino acids: CAGGRKNTEAFF. DNA of the CDR3: TGTGCCGGGGGACGGAAGAACACTGAAGCTTTCTTT.